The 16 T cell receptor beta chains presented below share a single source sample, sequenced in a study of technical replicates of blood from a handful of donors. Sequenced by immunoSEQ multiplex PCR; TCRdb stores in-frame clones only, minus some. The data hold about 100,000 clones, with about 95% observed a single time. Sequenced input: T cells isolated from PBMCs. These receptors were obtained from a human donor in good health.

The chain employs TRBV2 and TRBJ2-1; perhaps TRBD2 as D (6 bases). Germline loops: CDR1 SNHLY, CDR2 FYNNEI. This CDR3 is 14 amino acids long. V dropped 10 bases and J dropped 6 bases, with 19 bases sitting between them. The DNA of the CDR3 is TGTGCCATCCAAAGGACGTCGGGGGTCAATGAGCAGTTCTTC. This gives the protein CAIQRTSGVNEQFF.

The DNA for the CDR3 is TGTGCCAGCAGTTGGGGACTGGCAACCGGGGAGCTGTTTTTT. Translation: CASSWGLATGELFF. V is TRBV6-5 and J is TRBJ2-2; possible D gene TRBD2, 6 bases. With 4 bases removed from V and 5 bases from J, the gap between germline ends came to 11 bases. The germline V gene encodes CDR1 MNHEY and CDR2 SVGAGI. This CDR3 has 14 residues.

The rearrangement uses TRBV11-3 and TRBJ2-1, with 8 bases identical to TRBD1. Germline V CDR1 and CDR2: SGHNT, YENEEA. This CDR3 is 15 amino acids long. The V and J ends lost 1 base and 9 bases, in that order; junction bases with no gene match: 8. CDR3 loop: CASSLGVGQGFEQFF. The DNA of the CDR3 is TGTGCCAGCAGCTTAGGGGTTGGACAGGGTTTTGAGCAGTTCTTC.

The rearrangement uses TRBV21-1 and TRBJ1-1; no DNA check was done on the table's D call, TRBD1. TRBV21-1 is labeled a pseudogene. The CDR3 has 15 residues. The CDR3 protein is CASSVRDKLDTEAFF. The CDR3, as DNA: TGTGCCAGCAGCGTCCGGGACAAACTGGACACTGAAGCTTTCTTT.

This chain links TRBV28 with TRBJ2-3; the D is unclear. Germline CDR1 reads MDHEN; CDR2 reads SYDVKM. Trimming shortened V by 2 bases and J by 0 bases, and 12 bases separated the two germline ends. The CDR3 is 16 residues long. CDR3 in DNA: TGTGCCAGCAGTTTAAACGCGAGAACTAGCACAGATACGCAGTATTTT. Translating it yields CASSLNARTSTDTQYF.

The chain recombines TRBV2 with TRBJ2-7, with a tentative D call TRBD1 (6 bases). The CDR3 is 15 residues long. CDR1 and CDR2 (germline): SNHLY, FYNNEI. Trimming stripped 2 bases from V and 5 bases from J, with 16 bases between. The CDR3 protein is CASSEHYYRVDEQYF. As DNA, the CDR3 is TGTGCCAGCAGTGAACACTATTACAGGGTTGACGAGCAGTACTTC.

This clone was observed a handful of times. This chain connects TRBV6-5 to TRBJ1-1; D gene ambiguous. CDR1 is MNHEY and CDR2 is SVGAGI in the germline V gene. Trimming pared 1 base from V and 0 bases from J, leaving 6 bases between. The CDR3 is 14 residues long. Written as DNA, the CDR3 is TGTGCCAGCAGTTACTTAGCGGTGAACACTGAAGCTTTCTTT. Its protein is CASSYLAVNTEAFF.

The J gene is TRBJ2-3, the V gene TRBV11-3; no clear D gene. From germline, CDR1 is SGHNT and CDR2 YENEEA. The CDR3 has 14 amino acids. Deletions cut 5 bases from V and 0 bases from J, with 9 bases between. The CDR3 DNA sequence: TGTGCCAGCAGCCCGAGGCGAAGCACAGATACGCAGTATTTT. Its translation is CASSPRRSTDTQYF.

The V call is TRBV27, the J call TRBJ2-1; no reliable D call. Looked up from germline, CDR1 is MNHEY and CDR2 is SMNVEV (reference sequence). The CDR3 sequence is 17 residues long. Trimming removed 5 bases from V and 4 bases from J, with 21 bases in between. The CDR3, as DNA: TGTGCCAGCAGTCCGCTCTATGTTACCTCCATTTACAATGAGCAGTTCTTC. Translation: CASSPLYVTSIYNEQFF.

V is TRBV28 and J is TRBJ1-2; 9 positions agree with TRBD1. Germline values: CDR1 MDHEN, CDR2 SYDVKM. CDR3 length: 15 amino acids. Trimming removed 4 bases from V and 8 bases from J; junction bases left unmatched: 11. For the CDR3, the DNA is TGTGCCAGCAGTTCGGCGGGACAGGGCGAGAGAGGCTACACCTTC. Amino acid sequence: CASSSAGQGERGYTF.

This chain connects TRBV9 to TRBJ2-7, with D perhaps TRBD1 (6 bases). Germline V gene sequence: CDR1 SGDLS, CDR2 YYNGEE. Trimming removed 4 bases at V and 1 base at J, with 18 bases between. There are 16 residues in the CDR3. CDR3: CASSPNGPGDSYEQYF. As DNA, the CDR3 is TGTGCCAGCAGCCCAAACGGCCCAGGGGATTCCTACGAGCAGTACTTC.

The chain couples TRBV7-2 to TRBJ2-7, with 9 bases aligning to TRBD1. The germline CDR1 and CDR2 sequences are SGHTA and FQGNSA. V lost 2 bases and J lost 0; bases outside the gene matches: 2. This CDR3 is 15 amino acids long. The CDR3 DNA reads TGTGCCAGCAGCTTAACGGGACAGGGCTCCTACGAGCAGTACTTC. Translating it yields CASSLTGQGSYEQYF.

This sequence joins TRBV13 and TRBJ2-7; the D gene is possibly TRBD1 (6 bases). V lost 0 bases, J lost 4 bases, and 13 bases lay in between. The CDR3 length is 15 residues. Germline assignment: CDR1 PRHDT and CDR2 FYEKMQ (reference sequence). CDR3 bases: TGTGCCAGCAGCTTAGGCCCCAGGGGTCGGTACGAGCAGTACTTC. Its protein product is CASSLGPRGRYEQYF.

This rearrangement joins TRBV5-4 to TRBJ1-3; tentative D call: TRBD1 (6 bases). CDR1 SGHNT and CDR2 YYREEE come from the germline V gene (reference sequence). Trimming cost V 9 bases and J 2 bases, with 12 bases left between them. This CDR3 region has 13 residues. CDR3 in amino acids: CATHGGPGNTIYF. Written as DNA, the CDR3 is TGTGCCACCCACGGGGGGCCTGGAAACACCATATATTTT.

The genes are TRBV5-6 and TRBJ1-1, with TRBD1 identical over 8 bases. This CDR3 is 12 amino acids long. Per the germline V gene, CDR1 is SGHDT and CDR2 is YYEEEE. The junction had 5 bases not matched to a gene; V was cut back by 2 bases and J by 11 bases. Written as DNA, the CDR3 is TGTGCCAGCAGCTTTTCCCAGGGGGCGGCTTTCTTT. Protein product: CASSFSQGAAFF.

CDR3 sequence reads: CASSDGTGSNEQYF. The CDR3 DNA follows: TGTGCCAGCAGCGACGGGACAGGGAGCAACGAGCAGTACTTC. The chain combines TRBV13 with TRBJ2-7; 9 nucleotides line up with TRBD1. Trimming removed 5 bases from V and 5 bases from J; junction bases left unmatched: 7. The CDR3 contains 14 residues. Germline V gives CDR1 PRHDT, CDR2 FYEKMQ (reference sequence).